What follows are 5 T cell receptor beta chains derived from one specimen sequenced in a study of blood T cells in healthy people across ages (dated by TCRdb to between 2014 and 2017). Library prep was done by 5' RACE. A second 7 to 11 cycle PCR used a sample-barcoded 5' primer and a J-beta primer mix. TCRdb handled the public reads itself, with Q25 trimming in fastp and clone calling in MiXCR, and kept productive beta chains. Every distinct CDR3 protein forms one entry, paired with its most common genes and DNA. A total of 1.5 million to 2 million distinct CDR3 sequences appear in this sample, about two fifths of them only once. The top ten clonotypes cover 23% of the sample. What was sequenced was blood. Receptors were obtained from a human donor in good health.

This chain connects TRBV15 to TRBJ2-3; tentatively, D is TRBD2 (6 bases). V dropped 4 bases and J dropped 8 bases, with 13 bases sitting between them. CDR1 is LNHNV and CDR2 is YYDKDF in the germline V gene (reference sequence). The CDR3 runs 13 residues. The CDR3 region has the DNA TGTGCCACCAGCACAATGATGGGGGGTACGCAGTATTTT. Protein product: CATSTMMGGTQYF. The full variable domain, completed using reference TRBV15 and TRBJ2-3, is DAMVIQNPRYQVTQFGKPVTLSCSQTLNHNVMYWYQQKSSQAPKLLFHYYDKDFNNEADTPDNFQSRRPNTSFCFLDIRSPGLGDTAMYLCATSTMMGGTQYFGPGTRLTVL.

CDR3 sequence: CASSFPKRGTSTDTQYF. For the CDR3, the DNA is TGTGCCAGCAGCTTCCCCAAGCGGGGGACCTCTACAGATACGCAGTATTTT. This chain links TRBV7-2 with TRBJ2-3; 8 bases fit TRBD2. The CDR3 has 17 residues. V gave up 3 bases and J gave up 3 bases; unmatched junction bases: 11. In germline, CDR1 is SGHTA, CDR2 FQGNSA.

This chain links TRBV7-2 with TRBJ2-1; weak D call: TRBD2 (6 bases). The CDR3 sequence is 15 residues long. CDR1 is SGHTA, CDR2 FQGNSA, per germline. V dropped 10 bases and J dropped 3 bases, with 19 bases sitting between them. The CDR3 region is CATTGGLGGYNEQFF. CDR3 in DNA: TGTGCCACCACGGGCGGGTTGGGGGGCTACAATGAGCAGTTCTTC.

This clonotype turned up a few times. V usage is TRBV5-6 and J usage is TRBJ2-7; D assignment may be TRBD1 or TRBD2 (6 bases each). Trimming left V 5 bases short and J 1 base short, with 13 bases between. Per the germline V gene, CDR1 is SGHDT and CDR2 is YYEEEE. This CDR3 has 14 residues. The CDR3 sequence: CASSEGGLSYEQYF. The CDR3 DNA is TGTGCCAGCAGTGAGGGGGGACTTTCCTACGAGCAGTACTTC.

The J gene is TRBJ2-1, the V gene TRBV4-3; no firm D call. The germline gives CDR1 LGHNA, CDR2 YSLEER. This CDR3 contains 13 residues. With 0 bases removed from V and 6 bases from J, the gap between germline ends came to 6 bases. The CDR3 region has the DNA TGCGCCAGCAGCCAAGAACTACCCAATGAGCAGTTCTTC. Translated, it gives CASSQELPNEQFF.